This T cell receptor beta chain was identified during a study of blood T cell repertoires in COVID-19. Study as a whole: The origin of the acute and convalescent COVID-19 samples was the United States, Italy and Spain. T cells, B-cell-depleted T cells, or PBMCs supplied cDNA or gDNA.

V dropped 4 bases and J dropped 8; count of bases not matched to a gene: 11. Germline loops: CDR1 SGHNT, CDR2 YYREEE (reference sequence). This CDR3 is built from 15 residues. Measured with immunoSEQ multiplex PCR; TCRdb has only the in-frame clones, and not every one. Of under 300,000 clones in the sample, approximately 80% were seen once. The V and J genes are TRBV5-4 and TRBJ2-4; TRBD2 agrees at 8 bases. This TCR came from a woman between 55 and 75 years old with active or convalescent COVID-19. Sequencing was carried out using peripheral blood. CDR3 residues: CASSGAGTRGDIQYF. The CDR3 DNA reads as TGTGCCAGCAGCGGCGCCGGGACTAGAGGCGACATTCAGTACTTC.